The table lists the clone carrying this T cell receptor (beta chain) with a few counts. Its antigen is unidentified. This entry belongs to a study of response to subunit inactivated influenza vaccine. From the RT-PCR reads, TCRdb called clonotypes with MiXCR, one entry per CDR3 protein. In the table there are some 640,000 distinct CDR3 sequences, around 14% of which are singletons. Study-wide points: After each seasonal influenza vaccination, few new T cells are recruited, the authors suggested.

The CDR3 covers 11 residues. Trimming took off 3 bases at V and 8 bases at J, with 5 bases between the two ends. This chain uses TRBV12-3 or TRBV12-4 with TRBJ2-4; tentatively, D is TRBD1 or TRBD2 (5 bases each). The sample consisted of PBMCs from blood, taken 14 to 15 days before vaccination. This sequence was found in a man aged 50-60 years who received an inactivated influenza vaccine. The CDR3 DNA reads TGTGCCAGCAGTTTGGGGGACATTCAGTACTTC. It specifies CASSLGDIQYF.